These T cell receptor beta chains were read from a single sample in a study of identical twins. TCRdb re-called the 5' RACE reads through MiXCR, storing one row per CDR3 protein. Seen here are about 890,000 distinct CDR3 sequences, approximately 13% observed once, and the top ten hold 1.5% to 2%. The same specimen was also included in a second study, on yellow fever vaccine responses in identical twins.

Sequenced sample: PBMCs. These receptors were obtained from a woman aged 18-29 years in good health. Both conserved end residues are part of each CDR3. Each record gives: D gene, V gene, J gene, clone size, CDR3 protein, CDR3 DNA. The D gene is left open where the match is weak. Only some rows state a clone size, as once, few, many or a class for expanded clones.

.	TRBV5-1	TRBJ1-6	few	CASSSIYNSPLHF	TGCGCCAGCAGCTCCATATATAATTCACCCCTCCACTTT
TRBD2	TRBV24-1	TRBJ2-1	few	CATSDLSGSVNEQFF	TGTGCCACCAGTGATTTGAGCGGGAGCGTTAATGAGCAGTTCTTC
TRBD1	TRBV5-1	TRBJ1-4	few	CASSLSGGSTNEKLFF	TGCGCCAGCAGCTTATCAGGGGGCAGTACTAATGAAAAACTGTTTTTT
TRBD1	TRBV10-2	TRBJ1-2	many	CASSEGLGGAKSYGYTF	TGCGCCAGCAGTGAGGGTCTAGGGGGCGCGAAGAGCTATGGCTACACCTTC
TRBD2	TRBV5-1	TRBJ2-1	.	CASSFSGGVNNEQFF	TGCGCCAGCAGCTTCAGCGGGGGGGTGAACAATGAGCAGTTCTTC
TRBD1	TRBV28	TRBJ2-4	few	CASSGTGAGKNIQYF	TGTGCCAGCAGCGGGACAGGGGCGGGCAAAAACATTCAGTACTTC
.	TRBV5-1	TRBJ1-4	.	CASSFTGLGAEKLFF	TGCGCCAGCAGCTTCACAGGGTTGGGAGCTGAAAAACTGTTTTTT
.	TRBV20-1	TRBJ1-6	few	CSARVLSDSPLHF	TGCAGTGCTAGGGTCCTGAGTGATTCACCCCTCCACTTT
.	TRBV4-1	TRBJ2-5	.	CASSHGPNRAETQYF	TGCGCCAGCAGCCATGGACCCAACCGTGCCGAGACCCAGTACTTC
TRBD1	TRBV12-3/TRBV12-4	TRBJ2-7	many	CASSKGDRGDEQYF	TGTGCCAGCAGCAAAGGTGACAGGGGCGACGAGCAGTACTTC
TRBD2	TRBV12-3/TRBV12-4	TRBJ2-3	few	CASSLFGGEGDTQYF	TGTGCCAGCAGTTTATTTGGCGGGGAGGGAGATACGCAGTATTTT
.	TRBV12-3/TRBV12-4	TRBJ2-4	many	CASSPSAGDKNIQYF	TGTGCCAGCAGTCCGTCGGCAGGGGACAAAAACATTCAGTACTTC
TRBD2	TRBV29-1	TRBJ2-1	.	CSVAKRDSEGQFF	TGCAGCGTTGCGAAGCGGGATTCCGAAGGGCAGTTCTTC
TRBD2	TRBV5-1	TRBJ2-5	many	CASSGRLAGSQETQYF	TGCGCCAGCAGCGGCCGACTAGCGGGAAGCCAAGAGACCCAGTACTTC
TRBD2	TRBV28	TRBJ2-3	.	CASSPLGLAYTDTQYF	TGTGCCAGCAGTCCCCTAGGACTAGCCTACACAGATACGCAGTATTTT
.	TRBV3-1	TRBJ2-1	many	CASSPGTASYNEQFF	TGTGCCAGCAGCCCCGGGACGGCCTCCTACAATGAGCAGTTCTTC
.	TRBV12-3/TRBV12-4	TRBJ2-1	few	CASSLGQAGSYNEQFF	TGTGCCAGCAGTTTAGGACAGGCGGGCTCCTACAATGAGCAGTTCTTC
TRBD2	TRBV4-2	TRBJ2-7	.	CASSQSGRGWYEQYF	TGTGCCAGCAGCCAGAGCGGGAGGGGTTGGTACGAGCAGTACTTC
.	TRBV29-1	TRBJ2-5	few	CSVDPSSGAETQYF	TGCAGCGTTGATCCCTCCTCTGGAGCTGAGACCCAGTACTTC
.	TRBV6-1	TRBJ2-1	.	CASRGGESYNEQFF	TGTGCCAGCAGAGGCGGAGAGAGCTACAATGAGCAGTTCTTC
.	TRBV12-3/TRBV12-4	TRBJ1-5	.	CASQRVWGQPQHF	TGTGCCAGCCAAAGGGTTTGGGGTCAGCCCCAGCATTTT
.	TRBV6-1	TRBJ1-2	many	CASRPGGGYGYTF	TGTGCCAGCAGACCGGGAGGGGGTTATGGCTACACCTTC
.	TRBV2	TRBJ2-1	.	CAIQVSYNEQFF	TGTGCCATACAGGTCTCCTACAATGAGCAGTTCTTC
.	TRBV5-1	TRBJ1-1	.	CASSRVGKGINTEAFF	TGCGCCAGCAGCCGGGTGGGAAAGGGGATTAACACTGAAGCTTTCTTT
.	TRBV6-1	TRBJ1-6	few	CASRSDRGFNSPLHF	TGTGCCAGCAGGTCGGACAGAGGATTTAATTCACCCCTCCACTTT
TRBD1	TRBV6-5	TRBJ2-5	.	CASSNGQAMGTQYF	TGTGCCAGCAGTAACGGACAGGCCATGGGGACCCAGTACTTC
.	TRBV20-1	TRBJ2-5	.	CSAKDVGLQETQYF	TGCAGTGCGAAAGACGTCGGACTACAAGAGACCCAGTACTTC
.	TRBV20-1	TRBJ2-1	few	CSAPLPGSNIQQFF	TGCAGTGCTCCACTCCCGGGGTCGAATATCCAGCAGTTCTTC